The entry below gives a single T cell receptor beta chain sequence along with its context. Its target antigen remains unknown. The sample holds no much larger clone one base away, and base qualities are not on file. The immunoSEQ Assay was the method used to sequence TCRbeta CDR3 regions. After extraction, genomic DNA underwent amplification by bias-controlled multiplex PCR, followed by high-throughput sequencing. Under the source paper's analysis protocol: To quantify the absolute abundance of each unique TCRbeta CDR3 region, sequences were collapsed and filtered. T cell fraction was estimated by normalizing TCRbeta template counts to usable DNA, which was measured by amplifying reference genes present in all nucleated cells. Repertoire TCRs were annotated as SARS-CoV-2-specific when V gene, CDR3 amino acid sequence and J gene were exactly matched to a known reactive TCR set. MIRA supplied the reference SARS-CoV-2 TCR set, which was filtered for enrichment in COVID-19-positive ImmuneCODE repertoires so that public or cross-reactive TCRs were removed. Based on the MIRA antigens, annotated TCRs were further analysed at the level of specific ORF or position within ORF. Breadth was defined as the number of annotated unique rearrangements divided by the total number of unique productive rearrangements, and depth was defined as the summed frequency of the annotated unique rearrangements. TCR breadth was compared between groups using two-sided Wilcoxon rank-sum tests. What TCRdb holds here is the immuneACCESS table cut down to in-frame rearrangements. Part of the clones is not present; checked against another copy, under half of the missing clones reflect an unresolved V gene, and the others are unexplained. From that table come the V and J calls and clone size; the DNA was used to work out D and trimming. Within this sample are approximately 500,000 clones, with roughly 89% of them counted one time only. The leading ten clones occupy about 13% of the sample.

This sample stems from a study of Ad26.COV2.S vaccination and SARS-CoV-2 variants (dated by TCRdb to the early 2020s). For the study in its entirety: Donors in the vaccine arm were drawn from COV1001, a phase I-IIa trial of Ad26.COV2.S in healthy adults that was multicentre, randomized, double-blind and placebo-controlled. Ad26.COV2.S was given intramuscularly at 5x10^10 or 1x10^11 viral particles, as a single shot or as two shots 56 days apart. The specificity and breadth of SARS-CoV-2-reactive T cell receptors after Ad26.COV2.S vaccination were assessed by TCRbeta repertoire sequencing. A total of 32 samples were included in the TCR-sequenced set, comprising 19 Ad26.COV2.S vaccine recipients, 5 placebo recipients and 8 SARS-CoV-2 convalescent individuals. Trial participants were randomized into five groups of five: low-dose or high-dose Ad26.COV2.S given once or twice, or placebo on both occasions. Investigators remained blinded to trial group allocation during experiments and outcome assessment. The investigation overall reported the following: The authors noted that the TCR breadth and depth analyses may have underestimated total T cell responses. Higher spike-specific TCR breadth was observed in Ad26.COV2.S recipients than in placebo recipients (P = 0.0014). Vaccine and placebo recipients had comparable non-spike TCR breadth, which fits with the vaccine containing only spike. Comparing responses between vaccine doses or regimens was not something the study was powered to do. After vaccination, substantial breadth of spike-specific CD8+ and CD4+ T cell responses was reported.

Per the publication, the treatment or condition label means: 19 received Ad26.COV2.S at low or high dose, single or two shots; 5 received placebo; per-sample allocation not given. For vaccine and placebo recipients, repertoires were sequenced using samples collected on day 63 after the first injection. Between 29 July and 7 August 2020, Cohort 1b enrolled some 25 adults aged 18-55 years at one site in Boston, USA. Ad26.COV2.S was a replication-incompetent adenovirus type 26 vector expressing a prefusion-stabilized SARS-CoV-2 spike protein from the original Wuhan strain. The germline V gene specifies SNHLY as CDR1 and FYNNEI as CDR2. The CDR3 runs 11 residues from the cysteine to the phenylalanine. Only CDR3 DNA remains: 33 bases, in frame from the first base. At the junction V is shortened by 4 bases and J by 8 bases, with 6 bases in between.

Recombination connected TRBV2 to TRBJ2-1, with no D gene named confidently. This sequence was found in a person between 18 and 59 years old who received the Ad26.COV2.S COVID-19 vaccine or a placebo. Sequences were derived from peripheral blood, sampled in a trial of Ad26.COV2.S vaccine versus placebo. The DNA reads as follows: TGTGCCAGCAGTGTGGATCATGAGCAGTTCTTC. It translates as CASSVDHEQFF.